This is a list of T cell receptor beta chains from one sample in a study of T cell repertoires in cytomegalovirus infection. Each CDR3 protein gets one entry after TCRdb re-called the reads with MiXCR. Among 40,000 to 55,000 distinct CDR3 sequences listed, around 23% were seen once. No antigen has been assigned to these receptors. Sequences were derived from CD8+ T cells from cultured PBMCs, sampled from culture after CMV antigen stimulation. Every receptor here comes from a human donor in good health (CMV status not recorded). Some clones in this sample may be carry-over from other donors' samples. The CDR3 runs from the conserved cysteine through the conserved F or W. The order of the fields is clone size, J gene, V gene, CDR3 protein. Clone sizes are given selectively: once, few, many, or a class where the clone is expanded.

. TRBJ2-7 TRBV7-9 CASSSARTERPYEQYF
. TRBJ2-7 TRBV6-2/TRBV6-3 CASHHRGPTYEQYF
few TRBJ2-7 TRBV9 CASSTGQEYEQYF
. TRBJ2-1 TRBV20-1 CSARGPGEYNEQFF
few TRBJ1-1 TRBV29-1 CSVVGMGPEAFF
few TRBJ2-7 TRBV12-3/TRBV12-4 CASSWDSYYEQYF
few TRBJ2-4 TRBV6-2/TRBV6-3 CASSYSPGQGNIQYF
. TRBJ1-5 TRBV6-8 CATTGTGNNQPQHF
. TRBJ1-3 TRBV6-6 CASSYEGSSGNTIYF
few TRBJ2-1 TRBV10-1 CASSEGTGPYNEQFF
. TRBJ2-3 TRBV6-1 CASTEAGLADYNPSVADTQYF
. TRBJ2-1 TRBV19 CVSSLAPGGRYNEQFF
. TRBJ2-1 TRBV7-8 CASSPKRRDEQFF
once TRBJ2-5 TRBV12-3/TRBV12-4 CASSPYRGQETQYF
many TRBJ2-5 TRBV28 CASSLGGQGAGETQYF